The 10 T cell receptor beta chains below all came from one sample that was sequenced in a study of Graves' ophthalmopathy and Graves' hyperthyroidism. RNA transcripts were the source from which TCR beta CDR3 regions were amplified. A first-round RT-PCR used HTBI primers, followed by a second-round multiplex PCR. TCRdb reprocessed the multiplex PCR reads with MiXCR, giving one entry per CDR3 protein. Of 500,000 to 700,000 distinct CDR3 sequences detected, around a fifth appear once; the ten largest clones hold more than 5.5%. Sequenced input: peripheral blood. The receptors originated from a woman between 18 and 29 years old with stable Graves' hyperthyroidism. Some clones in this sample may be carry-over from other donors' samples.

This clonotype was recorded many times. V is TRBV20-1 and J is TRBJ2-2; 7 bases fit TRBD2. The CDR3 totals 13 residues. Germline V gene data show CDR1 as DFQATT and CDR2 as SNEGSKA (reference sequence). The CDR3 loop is CSGGGEVTGELFF. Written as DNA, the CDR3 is TGCAGCGGGGGAGGGGAGGTCACCGGGGAGCTGTTTTTT.

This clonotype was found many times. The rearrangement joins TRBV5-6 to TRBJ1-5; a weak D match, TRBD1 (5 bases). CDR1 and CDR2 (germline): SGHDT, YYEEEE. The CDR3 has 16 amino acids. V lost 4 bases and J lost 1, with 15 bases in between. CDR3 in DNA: TGTGCCAGCAGCCCGCGGGGCGCCGCGAGCAATCAGCCCCAGCATTTT. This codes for CASSPRGAASNQPQHF.

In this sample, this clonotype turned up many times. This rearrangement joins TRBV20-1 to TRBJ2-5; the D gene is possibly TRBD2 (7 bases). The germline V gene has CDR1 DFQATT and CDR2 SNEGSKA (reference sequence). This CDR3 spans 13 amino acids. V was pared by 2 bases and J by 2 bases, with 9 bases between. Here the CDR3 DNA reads TGCAGTGCTAGAAAGGGGGGGCAAGAGACCCAGTACTTC. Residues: CSARKGGQETQYF.

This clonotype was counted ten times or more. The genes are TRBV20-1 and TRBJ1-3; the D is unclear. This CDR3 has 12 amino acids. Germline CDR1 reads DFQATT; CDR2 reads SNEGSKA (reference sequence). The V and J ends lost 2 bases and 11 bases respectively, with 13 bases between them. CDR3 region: CSARKGRRAIYF. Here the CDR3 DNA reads TGCAGTGCTAGAAAGGGCCGACGGGCCATATATTTT.

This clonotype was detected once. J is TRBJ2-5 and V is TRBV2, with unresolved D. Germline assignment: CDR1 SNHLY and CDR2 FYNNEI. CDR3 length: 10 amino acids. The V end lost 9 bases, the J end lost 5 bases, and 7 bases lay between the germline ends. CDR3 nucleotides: TGTGCCAGTGTTGTTGAGACCCAGTACTTC. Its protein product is CASVVETQYF.

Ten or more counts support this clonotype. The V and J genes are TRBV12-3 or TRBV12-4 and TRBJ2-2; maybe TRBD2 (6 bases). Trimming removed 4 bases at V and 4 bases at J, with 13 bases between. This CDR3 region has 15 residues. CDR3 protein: CASSSGIGGTGELFF. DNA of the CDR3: TGTGCCAGCAGTTCGGGGATCGGGGGCACCGGGGAGCTGTTTTTT.

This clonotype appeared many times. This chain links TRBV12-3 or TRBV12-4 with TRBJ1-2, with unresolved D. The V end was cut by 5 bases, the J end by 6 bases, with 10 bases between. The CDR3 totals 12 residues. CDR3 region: CASSVAGNGYTF. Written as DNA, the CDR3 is TGTGCCAGCAGTGTCGCCGGGAATGGCTACACCTTC.

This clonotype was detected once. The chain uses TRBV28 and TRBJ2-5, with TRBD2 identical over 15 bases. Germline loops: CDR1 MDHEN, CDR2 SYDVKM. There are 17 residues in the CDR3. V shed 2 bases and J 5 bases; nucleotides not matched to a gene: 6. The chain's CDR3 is CASSLPRTSGRAETQYF. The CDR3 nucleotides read TGTGCCAGCAGTTTACCCCGGACTAGCGGGAGGGCGGAGACCCAGTACTTC.

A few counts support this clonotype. The CDR3: CASSPSQGFNSPLHF. In DNA form, the CDR3 reads TGCGCCAGCAGCCCCAGCCAGGGGTTTAATTCACCCCTCCACTTT. V and J are TRBV4-1 and TRBJ1-6, with D perhaps matching TRBD1 (6 bases). Trimming left V 4 bases short and J 6 bases short, with 13 bases between. CDR3 length equals 15 residues. Germline V CDR1 and CDR2: MGHRA, YSYEKL.

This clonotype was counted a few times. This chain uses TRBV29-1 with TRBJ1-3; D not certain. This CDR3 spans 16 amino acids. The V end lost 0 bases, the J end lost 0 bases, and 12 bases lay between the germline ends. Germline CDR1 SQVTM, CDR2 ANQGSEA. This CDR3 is CSVEDMSGSSGNTIYF. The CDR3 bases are TGCAGCGTTGAAGATATGTCCGGGAGCTCTGGAAACACCATATATTTT.